This note documents a single T cell receptor beta chain sequence. CDR3 size: 13 residues. Trimming left V 6 bases short and J 4 bases short, with 12 bases between. Germline lookup yields CDR1 MNHEY and CDR2 SMNVEV (reference sequence). The data originate from a study of blood T cell repertoires in COVID-19. Study in general: Acute and convalescent COVID-19 samples came from the United States, Italy and Spain.

Authors' processing steps: Amplification of reference gene primers was used by the study to estimate nucleated cell counts. This table comes from immunoSEQ multiplex PCR, and its TCRdb copy is limited to in-frame clones, with some not included. The V and J calls and clone size are taken from that table; D and trimming were inferred from the DNA. The data hold roughly 200,000 clones, with 80% to 90% observed a single time. The sequence was collected from a woman aged 45-65 years in a cohort exposed to, infected with or recovered from COVID-19 (not recorded which). The sequenced sample consisted of PBMCs or T cells enriched from blood (not recorded which). V and J are TRBV27 and TRBJ1-2; tentatively, D is TRBD1 (5 bases). The CDR3 DNA follows: TGTGCCAGCAGGGCAGGGCCAGGCTATGGCTACACCTTC. Amino acid sequence: CASRAGPGYGYTF.